This T cell receptor (beta chain) was documented in a study of T cell responses to AZD1222 COVID-19 vaccine. Study context: Pooled in the analysis were second doses at about 4 or about 12 weeks. Notes on the study in general: It should be noted that donors were predominantly white British and more often female, and clonal diversity was possibly underestimated. Spike-specific TCR breadth and depth went up after people got two AZD1222 doses.

This CDR3 contains 13 residues. Between the trimmed V and J ends, which lost 2 bases and 7 bases, there was a span of 8 bases. The germline V gene encodes CDR1 LNHDA and CDR2 SQIVND (reference sequence). Here immunoSEQ multiplex PCR was the method, and the copy in TCRdb shows in-frame clones only, minus some. This sample has around 140,000 clones, with just under 95% found just once. Concerning this clone: The antigen is unknown.

The clonotype was recovered from an adult in good health. The chain employs TRBV19 and TRBJ2-2; the D gene is possibly TRBD2 (5 bases). The material sequenced was peripheral blood, taken on day 0 of AZD1222 vaccination. The CDR3 loop is CASSIREYGELFF. In DNA form, the CDR3 reads TGTGCCAGTAGTATAAGGGAGTACGGGGAGCTGTTTTTT.